Below, 5 T cell receptor beta chains from the same sample are listed, as sequenced in a study of CD8 T cells in ankylosing spondylitis. MiXCR, run by TCRdb on the 5' RACE reads, gives a single entry per CDR3 protein. The data contain roughly 35,000 distinct CDR3 sequences, about an eighth of them singletons. Sequencing was done on a sample of synovial fluid, either unsorted or a sorted T cell fraction (not recorded which). The receptors were sampled from a male donor with ankylosing spondylitis.

The J gene is TRBJ2-1, the V gene TRBV6-1; 9 positions agree with TRBD2. In germline, CDR1 is MNHNS, CDR2 SASEGT. The CDR3 is 15 amino acids. With 5 bases clipped from V and 3 bases from J, the junction kept 5 bases outside the gene matches. The CDR3 region is CASSPVAGVYNEQFF. Written as DNA, the CDR3 is TGTGCCAGCAGTCCGGTAGCGGGAGTCTACAATGAGCAGTTCTTC.

The CDR3 DNA reads TGTGCCAGCAGCTTATTGTTAGATACGCAGTATTTT. Its translation is CASSLLLDTQYF. This rearrangement joins TRBV7-2 to TRBJ2-3, with D unclear. The CDR3 loop spans 12 amino acids. The V gene lost 2 bases and the J gene lost 5 bases, with 5 bases spanning the gap. Germline V gene lookup returns CDR1 SGHTA and CDR2 FQGNSA.

The table lists this clonotype with a few counts. This chain connects TRBV14 to TRBJ2-1; D gene unclear. With 1 base removed from V and 4 bases from J, the gap between germline ends came to 14 bases. The CDR3 has 16 amino acids. CDR1 and CDR2 (germline): SGHDN, FVKESK. The CDR3 loop is CASSQGLDPYYNEQFF. In DNA, the CDR3 is TGTGCCAGCAGCCAAGGATTGGATCCATATTACAATGAGCAGTTCTTC.

J is TRBJ2-2 and V is TRBV29-1; tentatively, D is TRBD1 (6 bases). Trimming left V 5 bases short and J 3 bases short, with 16 bases between. This CDR3 contains 15 residues. The germline V gene has CDR1 SQVTM and CDR2 ANQGSEA. The CDR3 nucleotides read TGCAGCGTTAGGGCCGGGACACCCGACACCGGGGAGCTGTTTTTT. This translates into CSVRAGTPDTGELFF.

This sequence joins TRBV6-2 or TRBV6-3 and TRBJ1-1; D remains unclear. Germline-derived CDR1 and CDR2 are MNHEY and SVGEGT. The CDR3 sequence is 13 residues long. Trimming stripped 2 bases from V and 6 bases from J, with 10 bases between. As DNA, the CDR3 is TGTGCCAGCAGTTACGGCCCCCCCGCTGAAGCTTTCTTT. Translated, it gives CASSYGPPAEAFF.